The T cell receptor (beta chain) described here comes from a study of shared clonotypes between healthy human individuals. Study-wide results and caveats: The study found lower generation probabilities in non-shared clonotypes than in those shared by all four donors.

This clone was seen only once. What it binds is unknown. TCRdb's copy holds only in-frame clones and misses some; the assay was immunoSEQ multiplex PCR. The data hold 450,000 to 700,000 clones, with 95% to 96% observed a single time. CD45RO-negative, CCR7-positively selected cells formed the naive CD8 fraction, excluding terminally differentiated effector memory CD45RA+ cells. Study donors comprised healthy, HIV-negative adults devoid of recent acute infection or vaccination. CDR3 length: 16 amino acids. CDR1 SGHNT and CDR2 YYREEE come from the germline V gene (reference sequence). V lost 1 base and J lost 8, with 18 bases in between.

The clonotype comes from a woman in her 30s in good health. This sequence joins TRBV5-4 and TRBJ1-4, with D perhaps TRBD1 (5 bases). Source material: naive CD8+ T cells sorted from blood. In DNA, the CDR3 is TGTGCCAGCAGCTTGTCTGGGACGTCGAGGGTGGAAAAACTGTTTTTT. Protein product: CASSLSGTSRVEKLFF.